This record concerns one T cell receptor (beta chain) sequence. The data are from a study of blood T cell repertoires in COVID-19. Turning to the study itself: The study drew acute and convalescent COVID-19 samples from the United States, Italy and Spain. PBMCs, B-cell-depleted T cells, or T cells provided the cDNA or gDNA that made up the material.

V gave up 4 bases and J gave up 2 bases, with 12 bases separating them. The CDR3 contains 16 residues. Germline lookup yields CDR1 SNHLY and CDR2 FYNNEI. Original handling: Reference gene primer amplification gave nucleated cell count estimates. The table came from immunoSEQ multiplex PCR; TCRdb's copy has only in-frame clones and leaves some out. The V and J calls and clone size were taken over from that table, and D and trimming were inferred from the DNA. The table includes about 120,000 clones, more than 75% detected once. V usage is TRBV2 and J usage is TRBJ2-6; D is perhaps TRBD1 (5 bases). Sequencing used peripheral blood. The source is a woman between 50 and 59 years old with acute or convalescent COVID-19. The CDR3 coding sequence is TGTGCCAGCAGTGGGCAGGGCATCCCTGGGGCCAACGTCCTGACTTTC. This sequence encodes CASSGQGIPGANVLTF.